This T cell receptor (beta chain) was sequenced in a study of blood T cell repertoires in COVID-19. Across the whole study: COVID-19 samples from acute and convalescent phases originated in the United States, Italy and Spain.

As originally analysed: Estimates of nucleated cell counts were drawn from the amplification of reference gene primers. Clones were sequenced by immunoSEQ multiplex PCR, and TCRdb holds only the in-frame ones, with some missing. From that table come the V and J calls and clone size; the DNA was used to work out D and trimming. The table lists 240,000 or so clones, approximately 86% of them singletons. Per the germline V gene, CDR1 is LGHDT and CDR2 is YNNKEL (reference sequence). V was trimmed by 5 bases and J by 3 bases, leaving 17 bases between them. CDR3 length: 16 amino acids. V and J are TRBV3-1 (or the pseudogene TRBV3-2) and TRBJ1-5; D gene unclear. Specimen: peripheral blood. The TCR originated in a woman in her seventies with active or convalescent COVID-19. The CDR3 protein is CASSSFTAGINQPQHF. The CDR3 DNA is TGTGCCAGCAGCAGTTTTACAGCGGGAATCAATCAGCCCCAGCATTTT.